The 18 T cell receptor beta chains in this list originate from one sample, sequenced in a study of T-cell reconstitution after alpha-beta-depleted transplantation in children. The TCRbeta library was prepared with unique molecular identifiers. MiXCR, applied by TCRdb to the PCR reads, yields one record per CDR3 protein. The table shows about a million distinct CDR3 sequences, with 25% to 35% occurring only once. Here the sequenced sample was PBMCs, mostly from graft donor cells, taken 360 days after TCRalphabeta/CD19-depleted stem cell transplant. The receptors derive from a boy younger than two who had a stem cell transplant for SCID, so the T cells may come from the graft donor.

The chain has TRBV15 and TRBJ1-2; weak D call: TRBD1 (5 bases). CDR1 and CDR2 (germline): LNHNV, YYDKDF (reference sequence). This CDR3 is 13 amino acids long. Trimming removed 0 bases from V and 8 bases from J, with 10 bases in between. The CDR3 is CATSRDGGEGYTF. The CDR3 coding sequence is TGTGCCACCAGCAGAGATGGAGGGGAAGGCTACACCTTC.

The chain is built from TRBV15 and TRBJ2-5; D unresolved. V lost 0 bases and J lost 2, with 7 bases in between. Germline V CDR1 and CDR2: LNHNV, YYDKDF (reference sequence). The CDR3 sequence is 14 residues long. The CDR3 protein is CATSREAVQETQYF. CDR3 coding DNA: TGTGCCACCAGCAGAGAGGCGGTTCAAGAGACCCAGTACTTC.

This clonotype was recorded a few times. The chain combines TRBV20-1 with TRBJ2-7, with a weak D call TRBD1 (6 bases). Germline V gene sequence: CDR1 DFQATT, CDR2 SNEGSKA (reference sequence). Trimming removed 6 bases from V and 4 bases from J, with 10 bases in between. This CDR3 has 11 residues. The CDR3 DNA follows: TGCAGTGCAAAGAGGGGGTACGAGCAGTACTTC. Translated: CSAKRGYEQYF.

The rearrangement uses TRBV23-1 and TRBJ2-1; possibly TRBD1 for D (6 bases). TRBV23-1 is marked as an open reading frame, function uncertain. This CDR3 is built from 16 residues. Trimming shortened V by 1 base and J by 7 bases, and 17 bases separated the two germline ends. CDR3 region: CASSQWGTGLGNEQFF. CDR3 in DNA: TGCGCCAGCAGTCAATGGGGAACAGGGCTAGGGAATGAGCAGTTCTTC.

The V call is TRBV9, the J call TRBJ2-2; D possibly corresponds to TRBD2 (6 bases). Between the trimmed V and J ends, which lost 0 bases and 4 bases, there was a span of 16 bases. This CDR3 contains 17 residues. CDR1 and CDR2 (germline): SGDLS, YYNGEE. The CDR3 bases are TGTGCCAGCAGCGTAGGGGGTACGGGGGTCGCCACCGGGGAGCTGTTTTTT. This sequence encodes CASSVGGTGVATGELFF.

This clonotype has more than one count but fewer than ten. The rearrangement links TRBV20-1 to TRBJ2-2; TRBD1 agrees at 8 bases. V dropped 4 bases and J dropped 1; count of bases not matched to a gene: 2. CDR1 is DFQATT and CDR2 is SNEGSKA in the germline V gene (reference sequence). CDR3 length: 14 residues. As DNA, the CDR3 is TGCAGTGCTAAGGGGACAGGGAACACCGGGGAGCTGTTTTTT. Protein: CSAKGTGNTGELFF.

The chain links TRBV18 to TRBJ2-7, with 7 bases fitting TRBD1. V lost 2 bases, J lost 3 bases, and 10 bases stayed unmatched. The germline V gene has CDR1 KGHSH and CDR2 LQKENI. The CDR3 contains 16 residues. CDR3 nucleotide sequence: TGTGCCAGCTCACCAGCTCAAGAGGGGACAGACTACGAGCAGTACTTC. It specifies CASSPAQEGTDYEQYF.

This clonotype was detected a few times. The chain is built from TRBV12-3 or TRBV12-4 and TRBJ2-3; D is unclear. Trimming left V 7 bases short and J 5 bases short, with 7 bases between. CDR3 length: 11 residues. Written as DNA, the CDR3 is TGTGCCAGCACGCTCCGAGATACGCAGTATTTT. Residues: CASTLRDTQYF.

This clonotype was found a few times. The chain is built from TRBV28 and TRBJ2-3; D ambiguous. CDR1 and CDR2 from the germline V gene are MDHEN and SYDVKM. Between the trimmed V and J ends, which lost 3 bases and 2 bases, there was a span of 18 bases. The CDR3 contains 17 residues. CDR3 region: CASSLSTVLDPTDTQYF. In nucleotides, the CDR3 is TGTGCCAGCAGTTTGTCGACGGTCCTCGACCCCACAGATACGCAGTATTTT.

The chain's CDR3 is CSARGSGGLNEQFF. In nucleotides, the CDR3 is TGCAGTGCTAGAGGGAGCGGGGGGCTCAATGAGCAGTTCTTC. V and J are TRBV20-1 and TRBJ2-1; 9 nucleotides match TRBD2. Germline values: CDR1 DFQATT, CDR2 SNEGSKA (reference sequence). The junction had 4 bases not matched to a gene; V was cut back by 1 base and J by 6 bases. The CDR3 is 14 residues long.

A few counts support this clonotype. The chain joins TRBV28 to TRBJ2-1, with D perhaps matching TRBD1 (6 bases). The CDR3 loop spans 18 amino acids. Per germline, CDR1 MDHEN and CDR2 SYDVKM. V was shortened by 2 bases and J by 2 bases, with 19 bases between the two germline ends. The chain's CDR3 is CASSLGLLLGQPYNEQFF. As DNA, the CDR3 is TGTGCCAGCAGTTTAGGCCTCCTACTCGGACAGCCCTACAATGAGCAGTTCTTC.

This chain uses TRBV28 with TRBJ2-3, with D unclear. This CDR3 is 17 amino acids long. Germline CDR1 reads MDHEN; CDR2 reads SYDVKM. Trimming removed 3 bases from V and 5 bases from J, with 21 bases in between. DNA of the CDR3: TGTGCCAGCAGTTTTGTTCCGCAGGACCGGCGAAGAGATACGCAGTATTTT. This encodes CASSFVPQDRRRDTQYF.

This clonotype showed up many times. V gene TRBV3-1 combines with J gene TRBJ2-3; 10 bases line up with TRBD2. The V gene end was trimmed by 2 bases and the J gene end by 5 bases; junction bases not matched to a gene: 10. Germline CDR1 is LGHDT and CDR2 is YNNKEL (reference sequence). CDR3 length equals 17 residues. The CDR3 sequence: CASSQPLAGAEGDTQYF. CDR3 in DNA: TGTGCCAGCAGCCAACCCCTAGCGGGGGCCGAGGGAGATACGCAGTATTTT.

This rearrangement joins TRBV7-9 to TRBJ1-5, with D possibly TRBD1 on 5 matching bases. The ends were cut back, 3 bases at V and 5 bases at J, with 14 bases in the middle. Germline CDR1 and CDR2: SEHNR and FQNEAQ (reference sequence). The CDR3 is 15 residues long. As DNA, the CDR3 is TGTGCCAGCAGCTTGGGGGAGGGTGGTTATCAGCCCCAGCATTTT. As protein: CASSLGEGGYQPQHF.

The CDR3 bases are TGTGCCAGCAGCAGCCCGGGACAGCAACGAGAAAAACTGTTTTTT. Encoded protein: CASSSPGQQREKLFF. The chain recombines TRBV6-1 with TRBJ1-4; 7 nucleotides match TRBD1. Germline V gene sequence: CDR1 MNHNS, CDR2 SASEGT. Germline trimming cut 6 bases from V and 8 bases from J; bases unmatched to any gene: 12. CDR3 length: 15 amino acids.

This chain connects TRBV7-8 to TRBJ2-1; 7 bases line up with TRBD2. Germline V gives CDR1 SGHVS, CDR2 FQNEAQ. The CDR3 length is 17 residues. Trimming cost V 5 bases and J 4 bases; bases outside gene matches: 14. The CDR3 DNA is TGTGCCAGCAGCCTTAAACCAAGCGGGATCCCATACAATGAGCAGTTCTTC. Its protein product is CASSLKPSGIPYNEQFF. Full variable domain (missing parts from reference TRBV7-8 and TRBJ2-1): GAGVSQSPRYKVAKRGQDVALRCDPISGHVSLFWYQQALGQGPEFLTYFQNEAQLDKSGLPSDRFFAERPEGSVSTLKIQRTQQEDSAVYLCASSLKPSGIPYNEQFFGPGTRLTVL.

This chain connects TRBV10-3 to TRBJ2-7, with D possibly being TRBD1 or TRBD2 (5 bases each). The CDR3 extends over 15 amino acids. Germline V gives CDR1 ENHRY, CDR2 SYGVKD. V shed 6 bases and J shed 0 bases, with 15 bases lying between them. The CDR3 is CAIRPRGAFSYEQYF. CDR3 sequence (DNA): TGTGCCATCAGGCCTAGAGGGGCTTTCTCCTACGAGCAGTACTTC.

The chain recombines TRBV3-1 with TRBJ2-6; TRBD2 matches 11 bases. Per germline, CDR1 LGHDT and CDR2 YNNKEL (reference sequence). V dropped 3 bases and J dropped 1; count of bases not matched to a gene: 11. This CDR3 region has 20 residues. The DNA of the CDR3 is TGTGCCAGCAGCCACAAAAGGGGGACTAGCGGTTCTTCTGGGGCCAACGTCCTGACTTTC. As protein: CASSHKRGTSGSSGANVLTF.